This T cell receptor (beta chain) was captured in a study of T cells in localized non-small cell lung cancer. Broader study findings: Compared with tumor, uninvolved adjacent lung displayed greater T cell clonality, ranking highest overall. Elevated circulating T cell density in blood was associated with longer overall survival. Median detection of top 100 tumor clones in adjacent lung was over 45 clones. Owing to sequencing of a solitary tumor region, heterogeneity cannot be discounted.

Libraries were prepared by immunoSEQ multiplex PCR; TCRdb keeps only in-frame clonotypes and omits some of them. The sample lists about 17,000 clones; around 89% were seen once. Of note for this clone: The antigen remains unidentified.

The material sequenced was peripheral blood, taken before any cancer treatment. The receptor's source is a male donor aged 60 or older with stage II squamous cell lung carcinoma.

The CDR3 sequence is CASSRGGDQPQHF. The DNA of the CDR3 is TGTGCCAGCAGCCGTGGGGGGGATCAGCCCCAGCATTTT. The chain couples TRBV14 to TRBJ1-5; TRBD1 might be the D (5 bases). The germline V gene encodes CDR1 SGHDN and CDR2 FVKESK. This CDR3 has 13 amino acids. V lost 4 bases and J 5 bases, leaving 9 bases between the germline ends.